The TCR beta chain described here comes from a study of cytomegalovirus exposure and HLA in healthy donors. About the study: Sequencing of 150 million to 200 million T cells in an earlier analysis found more than 100 million unique TCR beta sequences.

As for this clone: The antigen is unknown.

The PCR used 60 Vbeta and 13 Jbeta primers. Clones were sequenced by immunoSEQ multiplex PCR, and TCRdb holds only the in-frame ones, with some missing. The sample has a few hundred thousand clones; approximately 80% are singletons. The CDR3 sequence is 12 residues long. V shed 0 bases and J shed 6 bases, with 7 bases lying between them. CDR1 SGHNT and CDR2 YYREEE come from the germline V gene (reference sequence). General observations from the study: As was reported, the HLA-A and HLA-B alleles of most subjects were accurately predicted from TCR beta sequences.

Sequencing used PBMCs. The chain couples TRBV5-4 to TRBJ2-7; D unresolved. The receptor was isolated from a girl aged 2-10 years in good health and CMV-seronegative. The CDR3 loop reads CASSLGSVEQYF. The CDR3 DNA follows: TGTGCCAGCAGCTTGGGGTCGGTCGAGCAGTACTTC.